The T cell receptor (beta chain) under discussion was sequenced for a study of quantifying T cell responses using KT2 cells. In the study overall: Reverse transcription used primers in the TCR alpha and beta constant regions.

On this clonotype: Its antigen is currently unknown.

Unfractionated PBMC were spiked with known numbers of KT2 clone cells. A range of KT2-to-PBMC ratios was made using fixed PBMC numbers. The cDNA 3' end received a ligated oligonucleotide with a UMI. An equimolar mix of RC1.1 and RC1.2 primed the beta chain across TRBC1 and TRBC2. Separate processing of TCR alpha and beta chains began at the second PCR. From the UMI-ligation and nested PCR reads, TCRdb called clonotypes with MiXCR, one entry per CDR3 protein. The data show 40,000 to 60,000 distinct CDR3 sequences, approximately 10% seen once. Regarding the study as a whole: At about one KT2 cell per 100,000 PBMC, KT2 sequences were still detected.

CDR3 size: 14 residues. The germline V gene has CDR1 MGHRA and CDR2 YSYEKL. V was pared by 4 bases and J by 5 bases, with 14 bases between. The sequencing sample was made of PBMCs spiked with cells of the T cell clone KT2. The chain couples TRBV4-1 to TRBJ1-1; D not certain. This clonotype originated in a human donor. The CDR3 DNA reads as TGCGCCAGCAGCCGGAGGGAGGGAAGGACTGAAGCTTTCTTT. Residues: CASSRREGRTEAFF.